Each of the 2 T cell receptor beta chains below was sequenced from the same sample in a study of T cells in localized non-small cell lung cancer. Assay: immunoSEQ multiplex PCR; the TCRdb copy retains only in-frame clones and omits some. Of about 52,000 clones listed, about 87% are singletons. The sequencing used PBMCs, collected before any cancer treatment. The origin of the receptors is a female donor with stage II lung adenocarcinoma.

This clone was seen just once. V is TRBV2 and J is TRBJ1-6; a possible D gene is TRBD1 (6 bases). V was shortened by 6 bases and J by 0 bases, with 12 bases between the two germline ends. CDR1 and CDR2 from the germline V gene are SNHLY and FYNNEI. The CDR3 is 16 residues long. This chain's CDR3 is CASRQGASSYNSPLHF. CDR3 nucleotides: TGTGCCAGCAGACAGGGCGCCAGCTCCTATAATTCACCCCTCCACTTT. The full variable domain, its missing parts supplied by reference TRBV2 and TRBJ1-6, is EPEVTQTPSHQVTQMGQEVILRCVPISNHLYFYWYRQILGQKVEFLVSFYNNEISEKSEIFDDQFSVERPDGSNFTLKIRSTKLEDSAMYFCASRQGASSYNSPLHFGNGTRLTVT.

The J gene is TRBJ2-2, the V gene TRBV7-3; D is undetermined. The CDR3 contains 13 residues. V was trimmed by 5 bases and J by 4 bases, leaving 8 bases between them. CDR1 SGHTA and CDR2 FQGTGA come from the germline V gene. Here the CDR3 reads CASSRTPTGELFF. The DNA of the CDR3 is TGTGCCAGCAGCCGGACCCCCACCGGGGAGCTGTTTTTT. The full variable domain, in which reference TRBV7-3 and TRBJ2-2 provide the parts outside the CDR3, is GAGVSQTPSNKVTEKGKYVELRCDPISGHTALYWYRQSLGQGPEFLIYFQGTGAADDSGLPNDRFFAVRPEGSVSTLKIQRTERGDSAVYLCASSRTPTGELFFGEGSRLTVL.